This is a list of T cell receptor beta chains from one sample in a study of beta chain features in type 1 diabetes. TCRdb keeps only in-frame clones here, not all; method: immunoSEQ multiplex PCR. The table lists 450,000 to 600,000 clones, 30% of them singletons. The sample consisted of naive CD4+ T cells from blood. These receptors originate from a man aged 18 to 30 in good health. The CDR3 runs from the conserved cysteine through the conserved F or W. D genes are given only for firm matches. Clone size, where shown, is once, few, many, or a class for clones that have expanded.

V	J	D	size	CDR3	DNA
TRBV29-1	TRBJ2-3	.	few	CSADPGDTQYF	TGCAGCGCCGACCCAGGGGATACGCAGTATTTT
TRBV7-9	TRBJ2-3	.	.	CASSFGGSPDTQYF	TGTGCCAGCAGCTTTGGTGGGAGTCCAGATACGCAGTATTTT
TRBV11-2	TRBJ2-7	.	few	CASSLGHGIEQYF	TGTGCCAGCAGCTTAGGTCACGGGATCGAGCAGTACTTC
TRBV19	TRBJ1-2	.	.	CASSTRLAGGYTF	TGTGCCAGTAGTACCCGTTTGGCCGGTGGCTACACCTTC
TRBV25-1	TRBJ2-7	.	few	CASSESRGITYEQYF	TGTGCCAGCAGTGAATCAAGAGGGATAACCTACGAGCAGTACTTC
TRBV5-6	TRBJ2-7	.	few	CASSLTASGEQYF	TGTGCCAGCAGCTTGACGGCCTCCGGCGAGCAGTACTTC
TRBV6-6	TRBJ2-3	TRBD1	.	CASSPGTGAYTDTQYF	TGTGCCAGCAGTCCGGGGACAGGGGCCTACACAGATACGCAGTATTTT
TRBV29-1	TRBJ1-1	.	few	CSAQFWGSEAFF	TGCAGCGCCCAGTTTTGGGGTAGTGAAGCTTTCTTT
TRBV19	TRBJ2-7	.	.	CASSIYRASGEQYF	TGTGCCAGTAGTATTTACCGGGCCTCCGGCGAGCAGTACTTC
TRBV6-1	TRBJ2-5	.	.	CASSEAIGGPGTGETQYF	TGTGCCAGCAGTGAAGCAATAGGCGGTCCGGGGACGGGAGAGACCCAGTACTTC
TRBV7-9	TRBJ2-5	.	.	CASRLHGTQQETQYF	TGTGCCAGCAGACTCCATGGGACTCAGCAGGAGACCCAGTACTTC
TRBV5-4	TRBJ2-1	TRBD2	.	CASSPGLAGRIGYNEQFF	TGTGCCAGCAGCCCGGGACTAGCGGGACGAATCGGCTACAATGAGCAGTTCTTC
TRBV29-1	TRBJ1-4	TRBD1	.	CSVHETGRGEKLFF	TGCAGCGTTCATGAGACAGGGCGAGGCGAAAAACTGTTTTTT
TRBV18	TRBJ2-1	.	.	CASSPLSSSYNEQFF	TGTGCCAGCTCACCACTGTCTAGCTCCTACAATGAGCAGTTCTTC
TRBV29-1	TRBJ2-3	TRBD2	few	CSVGAGETDTQYF	TGCAGCGTCGGAGCGGGAGAAACAGATACGCAGTATTTT
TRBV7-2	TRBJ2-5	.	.	CASSLGAQETQYF	TGTGCCAGCAGCTTAGGTGCCCAAGAGACCCAGTACTTC
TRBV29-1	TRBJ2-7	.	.	CSVGKGYPYEQYF	TGCAGCGTTGGTAAGGGGTACCCCTACGAGCAGTACTTC
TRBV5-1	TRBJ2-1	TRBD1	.	CASSLEGQGYNEQFF	TGCGCCAGCAGCTTGGAGGGACAGGGGTACAATGAGCAGTTCTTC
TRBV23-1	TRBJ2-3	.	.	CASRTGTSTDTQYF	TGCGCCAGCAGGACTGGAACTAGCACAGATACGCAGTATTTT
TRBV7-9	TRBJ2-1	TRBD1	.	CASSPRGQGTYNEQFF	TGTGCCAGCAGCCCCCGGGGACAGGGGACTTACAATGAGCAGTTCTTC
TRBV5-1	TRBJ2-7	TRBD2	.	CASSSTSASYEQYF	TGCGCCAGCAGCTCGACTAGCGCCTCCTACGAGCAGTACTTC
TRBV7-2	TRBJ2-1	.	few	CASTPSSGWDEQFF	TGTGCCAGCACCCCTAGTTCGGGATGGGATGAGCAGTTCTTC
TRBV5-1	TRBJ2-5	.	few	CASSLQDTQETQYF	TGCGCCAGCAGCTTGCAAGATACCCAAGAGACCCAGTACTTC
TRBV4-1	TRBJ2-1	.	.	CASSQDQRLREQFF	TGCGCCAGCAGCCAAGATCAACGACTACGGGAGCAGTTCTTC
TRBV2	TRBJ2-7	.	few	CASNSGFHEQYF	TGTGCCAGCAACTCAGGTTTCCACGAGCAGTACTTC
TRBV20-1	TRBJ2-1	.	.	CSARDNNEQFF	TGCAGTGCTAGAGACAACAATGAGCAGTTCTTC
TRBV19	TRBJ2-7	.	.	CASSHLNGEQYF	TGTGCCAGTAGTCACTTAAATGGTGAGCAGTACTTC
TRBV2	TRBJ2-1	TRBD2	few	CASSLAGDNEQFF	TGTGCCAGCAGTCTAGCGGGAGATAATGAGCAGTTCTTC
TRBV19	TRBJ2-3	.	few	CASSVATDTQYF	TGTGCCAGTAGTGTAGCAACAGATACGCAGTATTTT
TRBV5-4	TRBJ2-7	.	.	CASSLARDQYYEQYF	TGTGCCAGCAGCTTGGCCCGGGACCAATACTACGAGCAGTACTTC
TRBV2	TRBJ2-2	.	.	CASKAWPGELFF	TGTGCCAGCAAGGCCTGGCCCGGGGAGCTGTTTTTT
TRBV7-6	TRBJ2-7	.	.	CASSPYRNYEQYF	TGTGCCAGCAGCCCGTACAGGAACTACGAGCAGTACTTC
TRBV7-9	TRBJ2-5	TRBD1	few	CASSAGQGVETQYF	TGTGCCAGCAGCGCTGGACAGGGGGTGGAGACCCAGTACTTC
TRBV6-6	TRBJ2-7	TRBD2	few	CASSPPGLAGNEQYF	TGTGCCAGCAGTCCTCCGGGACTAGCGGGAAACGAGCAGTACTTC
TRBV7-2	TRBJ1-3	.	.	CASSLEAWTAGNTIYF	TGTGCCAGCAGCTTAGAGGCCTGGACAGCTGGAAACACCATATATTTT
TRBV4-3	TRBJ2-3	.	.	CASSQDGVASTDTQYF	TGCGCCAGCAGCCAGGACGGGGTAGCTAGCACAGATACGCAGTATTTT
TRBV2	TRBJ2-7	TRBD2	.	CASRRLAGVIHEQYF	TGTGCCAGCAGGAGACTAGCGGGAGTCATCCACGAGCAGTACTTC
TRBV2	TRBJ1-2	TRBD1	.	CASSEAGQYYGYTF	TGTGCCAGCAGTGAAGCGGGACAGTACTATGGCTACACCTTC
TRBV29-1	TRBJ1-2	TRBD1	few	CSVLQGVWTF	TGCAGCGTACTACAGGGGGTATGGACCTTC
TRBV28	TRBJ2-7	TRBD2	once	CATRTSVTYEQYF	TGTGCCACCCGGACTAGCGTAACCTACGAGCAGTACTTC
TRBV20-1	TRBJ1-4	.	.	CSLTVGEKLFF	TGCAGCCTGACAGTTGGTGAAAAACTGTTTTTT
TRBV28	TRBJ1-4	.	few	CASSPGGIEGEKLFF	TGTGCCAGCAGCCCCGGCGGCATAGAAGGCGAAAAACTGTTTTTT
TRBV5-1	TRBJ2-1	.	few	CASSSQRESEQFF	TGCGCCAGCAGCTCCCAACGTGAGTCTGAGCAGTTCTTC
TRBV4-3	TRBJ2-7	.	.	CASSSRDKKSEQYF	TGCGCCAGCAGCTCCCGGGACAAGAAGTCCGAGCAGTACTTC
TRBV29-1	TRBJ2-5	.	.	CSVEKWTGGMRGETQYF	TGCAGCGTTGAAAAGTGGACGGGCGGGATGCGAGGAGAGACCCAGTACTTC
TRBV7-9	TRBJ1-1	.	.	CASSEAVNTEAFF	TGTGCCAGCAGCGAAGCAGTAAACACTGAAGCTTTCTTT
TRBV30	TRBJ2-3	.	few	CAWATLFGHGTQYF	TGTGCCTGGGCGACGTTGTTTGGGCACGGTACGCAGTATTTT
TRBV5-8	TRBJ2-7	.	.	CASSLVAYEQYF	TGTGCCAGCAGCTTGGTGGCCTACGAGCAGTACTTC
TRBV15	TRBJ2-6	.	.	CATSRDTSGANVLTF	TGTGCCACCAGCAGGGACACCTCTGGGGCCAACGTCCTGACTTTC
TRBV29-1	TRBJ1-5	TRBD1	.	CSVLTGVLNQPQHF	TGCAGCGTTCTGACAGGGGTTCTCAATCAGCCCCAGCATTTT
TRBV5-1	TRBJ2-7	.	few	CASSLASDRAYEQYF	TGCGCCAGCAGCTTGGCTAGCGACCGAGCCTACGAGCAGTACTTC
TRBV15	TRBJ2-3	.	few	CATSGRLDSSTDTQYF	TGTGCCACCAGCGGCCGACTGGATTCTAGCACAGATACGCAGTATTTT
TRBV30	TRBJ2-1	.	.	CAWTAGQSSYNEQFF	TGTGCCTGGACTGCGGGCCAAAGCTCCTACAATGAGCAGTTCTTC
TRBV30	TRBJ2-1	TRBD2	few	CAWLRRSSGSSYNEQFF	TGTGCCTGGTTGAGGAGGAGTAGCGGGAGCTCCTACAATGAGCAGTTCTTC
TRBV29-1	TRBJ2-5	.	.	CSVGPRGRETQYF	TGCAGCGTGGGTCCTCGGGGGAGAGAGACCCAGTACTTC